The 20 T cell receptor beta chains below come from one sample, sequenced in a study of CD8 T cells in Susac syndrome. Random hexamers were used to reverse transcribe an amount of about 0.45 to 1 ug RNA. MiXCR, applied by TCRdb to the immunoSEQ multiplex PCR reads, yields one record per CDR3 protein. The sample shows 200,000 or so distinct CDR3 sequences, roughly 96% of them seen only once. The sequenced material came from CD4+ T cells from PBMCs. The receptors here all came from a human donor with multiple sclerosis.

The V and J genes are TRBV9 and TRBJ1-5; D unclear. The CDR3 totals 13 residues. Germline CDR1 and CDR2: SGDLS and YYNGEE. V gave up 4 bases and J gave up 5 bases, with 10 bases separating them. The CDR3 coding sequence is TGTGCCAGCAGCCCCCGACCAGATCAGCCCCAGCATTTT. Its protein is CASSPRPDQPQHF.

In its sample, this clonotype was seen a few times. The gene calls are TRBV20-1 and TRBJ1-2; no firm D call. The CDR3 is 13 residues long. Germline V gene sequence: CDR1 DFQATT, CDR2 SNEGSKA (reference sequence). V was pared by 3 bases and J by 5 bases, with 13 bases between. As DNA, the CDR3 is TGCAGTGCTAGGGATCCCAGGAGTTATGGCTACACCTTC. Translation gives CSARDPRSYGYTF.

The chain links TRBV4-1 to TRBJ2-7; D is tentatively TRBD1 or TRBD2 (5 bases each). Per germline, CDR1 MGHRA and CDR2 YSYEKL. The V and J ends lost 5 bases and 1 base respectively, with 12 bases between them. The CDR3 has 14 residues. The CDR3, as DNA: TGCGCCAGCAGCTTCCGGGACGGATCCTACGAGCAGTACTTC. Translated: CASSFRDGSYEQYF.

This clonotype turned up a few times. The V call is TRBV3-1, the J call TRBJ2-3, with D possibly matching TRBD2 (5 bases). The germline V gene encodes CDR1 LGHDT and CDR2 YNNKEL (reference sequence). CDR3 size: 13 residues. V lost 5 bases and J 1 base, leaving 7 bases between the germline ends. The CDR3 DNA is TGTGCCAGCAGCTTTAGCGGCACAGATACGCAGTATTTT. It encodes CASSFSGTDTQYF.

The rearrangement links TRBV2 to TRBJ2-5, with 10 bases matching TRBD2. Germline CDR1 and CDR2: SNHLY and FYNNEI. The CDR3 consists of 14 residues. V shed 1 base and J 12 bases; nucleotides not matched to a gene: 8. CDR3 residues: CASSEGLAGERKYF. CDR3 DNA sequence: TGTGCCAGCAGTGAAGGGCTAGCGGGAGAAAGAAAGTACTTC. Full variable domain (rest looked up from reference TRBV2 and TRBJ2-5): EPEVTQTPSHQVTQMGQEVILRCVPISNHLYFYWYRQILGQKVEFLVSFYNNEISEKSEIFDDQFSVERPDGSNFTLKIRSTKLEDSAMYFCASSEGLAGERKYFGPGTRLLVL.

The V and J genes are TRBV7-3 and TRBJ2-1; TRBD2 matches 8 bases. The germline CDR1 and CDR2 sequences are SGHTA and FQGTGA. The V gene end was trimmed by 2 bases and the J gene end by 5 bases; junction bases not matched to a gene: 5. The CDR3 is made up of 15 amino acids. The CDR3 here is CASSLETSVHNEQFF. The CDR3 nucleotides are TGTGCCAGCAGCTTAGAGACTAGCGTGCACAATGAGCAGTTCTTC.

The chain employs TRBV3-1 and TRBJ1-1; the D gene is possibly TRBD1 (6 bases). Trimming cost V 0 bases and J 3 bases, with 14 bases left between them. CDR1 is LGHDT, CDR2 YNNKEL, per germline (reference sequence). There are 16 residues in the CDR3. CDR3 bases: TGTGCCAGCAGCCAAGATTCCACAGGGAGAGACACTGAAGCTTTCTTT. It codes for CASSQDSTGRDTEAFF. Full variable domain (remainder filled in from reference TRBV3-1 and TRBJ1-1): DTAVSQTPKYLVTQMGNDKSIKCEQNLGHDTMYWYKQDSKKFLKIMFSYNNKELIINETVPNRFSPKSPDKAHLNLHINSLELGDSAVYFCASSQDSTGRDTEAFFGQGTRLTVV.

The chain joins TRBV10-3 to TRBJ2-7; the D gene is possibly TRBD1 (5 bases). The germline V gene encodes CDR1 ENHRY and CDR2 SYGVKD. Trimming removed 7 bases at V and 3 bases at J, with 16 bases between. This CDR3 is built from 14 residues. CDR3 region: CAINPGLQDYEQYF. The CDR3 nucleotides read TGTGCCATCAATCCCGGGCTACAGGACTACGAGCAGTACTTC.

The chain recombines TRBV5-1 with TRBJ2-7; 10 nucleotides match TRBD2. The V segment lost 0 bases and the J segment 5 bases; nucleotides outside the gene matches: 5. The germline V gene has CDR1 SGHRS and CDR2 YFSETQ. This CDR3 comprises 15 residues. CDR3 protein: CASSLELAGIHEQYF. The CDR3, as DNA: TGCGCCAGCAGCTTGGAACTAGCGGGAATCCACGAGCAGTACTTC.

The V gene is TRBV28, the J gene TRBJ1-1; no firm D call. Trimming took 2 bases from V and 0 from J, leaving 13 bases between them. CDR3 length: 16 residues. Looked up from germline, CDR1 is MDHEN and CDR2 is SYDVKM. The CDR3: CASSLELAGMNTEAFF. CDR3 nucleotides: TGTGCCAGCAGTTTAGAATTGGCTGGGATGAACACTGAAGCTTTCTTT.

The chain uses TRBV6-5 and TRBJ2-5; D is unclear. Per the germline V gene, CDR1 is MNHEY and CDR2 is SVGAGI. There are 15 residues in the CDR3. The V and J ends lost 2 bases and 4 bases respectively, with 14 bases between them. The CDR3 coding sequence is TGTGCCAGCAGTTACCTAGGGTGGGCCGGAGAGACCCAGTACTTC. Its translation is CASSYLGWAGETQYF.

This chain links TRBV29-1 with TRBJ1-2, with 8 positions matching TRBD1. This CDR3 contains 15 residues. Germline-derived CDR1 and CDR2 are SQVTM and ANQGSEA. Germline trimming cut 4 bases from V and 6 bases from J; bases unmatched to any gene: 13. In DNA form, the CDR3 reads TGCAGCGTTGTTATTCCGGGACAGGATGGTAATGGCTACACCTTC. The encoded protein is CSVVIPGQDGNGYTF.

The V and J genes are TRBV30 and TRBJ2-5; D remains unclear. This CDR3 comprises 15 residues. Between the trimmed V and J ends, which lost 2 bases and 0 bases, there was a span of 13 bases. Germline-derived CDR1 and CDR2 are GTSNPN and SVGIG (reference sequence). The chain's CDR3 is CAWSFKQVYQETQYF. CDR3 bases: TGTGCCTGGAGTTTTAAGCAGGTGTACCAAGAGACCCAGTACTTC.

This chain links TRBV14 with TRBJ2-3; TRBD1 matches 8 bases. This CDR3 spans 16 amino acids. Germline assignment: CDR1 SGHDN and CDR2 FVKESK. V was clipped by 4 bases and J by 0 bases; unmatched bases: 6. The CDR3 loop reads CASSLADRVSTDTQYF. The CDR3 DNA follows: TGTGCCAGCAGCCTTGCGGACAGGGTCAGCACAGATACGCAGTATTTT.

This clonotype was seen a single time. J is TRBJ1-2 and V is TRBV12-3 or TRBV12-4, with TRBD1 identical over 9 bases. This CDR3 is 14 amino acids long. V lost 7 bases and J lost 3; bases outside the gene matches: 6. The CDR3: CASIRRQGDYGYTF. The DNA for the CDR3 is TGTGCCAGCATCCGACGACAGGGGGACTATGGCTACACCTTC.

For this clonotype: This CDR3 is missing its conserved last phenylalanine or tryptophan, likely due to a read error. The limits of the CDR3 on the DNA are not certain, so only TCRdb's listed CDR3 is given. This chain connects TRBV7-9 to TRBJ1-1. Germline-derived CDR1 and CDR2 are SEHNR and FQNEAQ (reference sequence). With termini counted, the CDR3 has 11 amino acids. CDR3 amino acids: CASSLAPGLTL.

V gene TRBV3-1 combines with J gene TRBJ2-7; no clear D. Per the germline V gene, CDR1 is LGHDT and CDR2 is YNNKEL (reference sequence). Trimming took 6 bases from V and 2 from J, leaving 17 bases between them. The length of the CDR3 is 15 residues. CDR3 sequence reads: CASSQTPGPTYEQYF. The CDR3, as DNA: TGTGCCAGCAGTCAAACCCCAGGTCCAACCTACGAGCAGTACTTC.

J is TRBJ2-7 and V is TRBV20-1; tentatively, D is TRBD1 (6 bases). V was trimmed by 5 bases and J by 7 bases, leaving 24 bases between them. The germline gives CDR1 DFQATT, CDR2 SNEGSKA (reference sequence). The CDR3 is made up of 15 amino acids. The CDR3 bases are TGCAGTGCTCCCCGGACAGTCACTCACTCAGGAGAGCAGTACTTC. This gives the protein CSAPRTVTHSGEQYF.

The count of this clonotype is one. The chain combines TRBV6-2 or TRBV6-3 with TRBJ1-6, with D unclear. The CDR3 spans 14 residues. The germline CDR1 and CDR2 sequences are MNHEY and SVGEGT. Trimming took off 9 bases at V and 7 bases at J, with 16 bases between the two ends. Written as DNA, the CDR3 is TGTGCCAGTTTCGGACCAATAGAAAATTCACCCCTCCACTTT. This sequence encodes CASFGPIENSPLHF.

This clonotype is a singleton in its sample. This chain links TRBV20-1 with TRBJ2-5; 8 bases match TRBD2. In germline, CDR1 is DFQATT, CDR2 SNEGSKA (reference sequence). The CDR3 contains 13 residues. Unmatched junction bases numbered 6, after V lost 7 bases and J lost 2 bases. The CDR3 reads CSVPGLVQETQYF. Here the CDR3 DNA reads TGCAGTGTCCCGGGACTAGTTCAAGAGACCCAGTACTTC.